This TCR beta chain was obtained from a study of cytomegalovirus exposure and HLA in healthy donors. Overall study results and limits: CMV antigen specificity of a few CMV-associated chains was confirmed in vitro. Cytomegalovirus-associated status was assigned to approximately 160 TCR beta chains.

With respect to this clone: Its antigen is as yet unknown. This same CDR3 is encoded by further DNA sequences in the sample.

Assay used: immunoSEQ multiplex PCR; TCRdb lists only in-frame clones, some missing. The data hold tens of thousands of clones, with about four fifths observed a single time. The origin of this receptor is a young woman in good health and CMV-seropositive. The specimen was PBMCs.

CDR3 sequence (DNA): TGCGCCAGCAGCGCGCTATGGGGGGGGGCCTTCTACGAGCAGTACTTC. Amino acid sequence: CASSALWGGAFYEQYF. The chain combines TRBV4-1 with TRBJ2-7, with D possibly being TRBD2 (7 bases). The CDR3 loop spans 16 amino acids. Between the trimmed V and J ends, which lost 5 bases and 3 bases, there was a span of 20 bases. Germline V gives CDR1 MGHRA, CDR2 YSYEKL.